This T cell receptor (beta chain) was sequenced in a study of cytomegalovirus exposure and HLA in healthy donors. The CDR3 runs to 13 residues. CDR1 and CDR2 (germline): MDHEN, SYDVKM. V gave up 7 bases and J gave up 5 bases, with 14 bases separating them. Primers: 60 Vbeta forward and 13 Jbeta reverse. TCRdb keeps only in-frame clones here, not all; method: immunoSEQ multiplex PCR. The data contain approximately 220,000 clones, around 83% of them singletons. Sequenced input: PBMCs. The source of this sequence is a girl aged 5 to 17 in good health and CMV-seronegative. The gene calls are TRBV28 and TRBJ1-1; a possible D gene is TRBD1 (5 bases). The CDR3 DNA follows: TGTGCCAGCACCTTGGGGCGGGGGACTGAAGCTTTCTTT. It specifies CASTLGRGTEAFF.